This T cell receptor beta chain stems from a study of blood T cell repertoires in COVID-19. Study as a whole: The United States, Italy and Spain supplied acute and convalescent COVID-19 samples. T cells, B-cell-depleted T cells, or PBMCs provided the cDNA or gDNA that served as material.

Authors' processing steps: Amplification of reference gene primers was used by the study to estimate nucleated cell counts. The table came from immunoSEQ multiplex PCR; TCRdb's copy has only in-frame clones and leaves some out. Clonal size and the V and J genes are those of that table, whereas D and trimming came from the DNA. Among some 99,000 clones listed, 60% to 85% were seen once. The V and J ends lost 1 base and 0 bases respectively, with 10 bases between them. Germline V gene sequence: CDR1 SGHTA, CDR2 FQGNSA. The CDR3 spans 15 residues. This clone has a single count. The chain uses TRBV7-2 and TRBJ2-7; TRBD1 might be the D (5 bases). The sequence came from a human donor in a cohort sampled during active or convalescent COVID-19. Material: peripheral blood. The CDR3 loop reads CASSLGGARSYEQYF. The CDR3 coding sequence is TGTGCCAGCAGCTTAGGTGGGGCCCGCTCCTACGAGCAGTACTTC.